The clone carrying this T cell receptor (beta chain) came up a few times. The data derive from a study of early T cells in non-severe SARS-CoV-2 infection. The CDR3 runs 16 residues. V lost 0 bases and J lost 3, with 14 bases in between. Germline V CDR1 and CDR2: SGHRS, YFSETQ. Individual cDNA molecules were tagged with unique molecular identifiers, the study reported. MiXCR, applied by TCRdb to the 5' RACE reads, yields one record per CDR3 protein. The table shows 68,000 or so distinct CDR3 sequences, with 10% to 15% occurring only once. The material sequenced was whole blood. The source of this sequence is an adult who was a healthcare worker with PCR-confirmed SARS-CoV-2 infection or an uninfected control (not recorded which). The V and J genes are TRBV5-1 and TRBJ2-3, with D possibly being TRBD1 (7 bases). This CDR3 is CASSLEGGQRTDTQYF. The CDR3 DNA reads TGCGCCAGCAGCTTGGAGGGGGGACAGAGAACAGATACGCAGTATTTT.